This is a list of T cell receptor beta chains from one sample in a study of blood T cell repertoires in COVID-19. Clones were read by immunoSEQ multiplex PCR, and TCRdb kept only the in-frame ones, dropping some. The repertoire has some 270,000 clones, 85% to 90% of them found once; the top ten carry about 0.8%. The sample taken for sequencing was peripheral blood. The receptors here all came from a man aged 30 to 39 with acute or convalescent COVID-19. The CDR3 runs from the conserved cysteine through the conserved F or W. The D gene is left open where the match is weak. For some rows the clone size is stated as once, few or many, or as a class when expanded; others skip it.

TRBJ2-2 NA TRBV14 TRBD2 CASSHSGRASGELFF
TRBJ1-5 NA TRBV18 TRBD1 CASSDRDQPQHF
TRBJ2-7 NA TRBV20-1 NA CSARPTSEQYF
TRBJ1-1 NA TRBV6-4 NA CASSDSHMNTEAFF
TRBJ2-1 once TRBV7-7 NA CASSLRFLDNEQFF
TRBJ1-1 NA TRBV27 NA CASSFDSNTEAFF
TRBJ2-1 NA TRBV7-3 TRBD2 CASSLTAGGNNEQFF
TRBJ1-2 NA TRBV28 NA CASSLPGRYGYTF
TRBJ2-1 NA TRBV27 TRBD2 CASRLVGSGPSYNEQFF
TRBJ1-1 once TRBV5-6 NA CASSYRGAGLMNTEAFF
TRBJ2-2 NA TRBV5-1 NA CASSFQAAPSTGELFF
TRBJ1-5 NA TRBV5-1 NA CASSVTDPANQPQHF
TRBJ2-7 NA TRBV28 NA CASKSVYEQYF
TRBJ1-1 NA TRBV30 NA CAWSRGQGWSGTEAFF
TRBJ1-2 NA TRBV28 TRBD1 CATPRTGANYGYTF
TRBJ1-5 NA TRBV12-3/TRBV12-4 NA CASSLSPSQPQHF
TRBJ2-1 once TRBV30 TRBD1 CAWRLIGTANEQFF
TRBJ1-5 once TRBV28 NA CASSPGQGHQPQHF
TRBJ1-2 NA TRBV4-1 TRBD1 CASSQDRKGGVYGYTF
TRBJ2-1 once TRBV27 TRBD2 CASSSRLTSGLYNEQFF
TRBJ1-6 once TRBV16 NA CASSQDIRSPLHF
TRBJ2-5 NA TRBV7-3 TRBD2 CASSYSGLGPRETQYF
TRBJ1-4 NA TRBV3-1/TRBV3-2 TRBD1 CASSQGTGRHNEKLFF
TRBJ2-7 NA TRBV6-5 TRBD1 CASKGQGAYEQYF
TRBJ1-6 NA TRBV28 TRBD1 CASREQGPLRSPLHF
TRBJ1-5 NA TRBV19 TRBD1 CAAKEGGKVQPQHF
TRBJ1-2 NA TRBV6-1 NA CASSEGVGANYGYTF
TRBJ2-1 NA TRBV15 NA CATSRESDQGGTYNEQFF
TRBJ2-7 few TRBV27 TRBD2 CASRLLAGNPYEQYF
TRBJ2-7 NA TRBV24-1 NA CATSELIPTPTKPYEQYF
TRBJ2-3 NA TRBV30 NA CAWSPWGGTDTQYF
TRBJ2-5 NA TRBV3-1/TRBV3-2 NA CASSRDFQETQYF
TRBJ2-2 NA TRBV10-2 NA CASKGKGDSSTGELFF
TRBJ2-5 NA TRBV2 TRBD2 CASSVGGRAGETQYF
TRBJ1-1 NA TRBV19 TRBD1 CASSKGQWNTEAFF
TRBJ2-3 NA TRBV6-6 NA CASTVHLGVDTQYF
TRBJ2-5 NA TRBV2 NA CASTFTGGGRETQYF
TRBJ2-5 NA TRBV9 NA CASSVGTHQETQYF
TRBJ1-5 NA TRBV10-3 NA CAISESDRKNQPQHF
TRBJ2-5 NA TRBV4-1 NA CASSQEYRETQYF
TRBJ2-3 NA TRBV19 NA CASSIGRIYTDTQYF
TRBJ2-5 NA TRBV7-9 TRBD1 CASSLPTGVGETQYF
TRBJ2-7 NA TRBV6-6 NA CASSGYYEQYF
TRBJ1-3 NA TRBV25-1 NA CASSSGNTIYF
TRBJ1-2 NA TRBV7-9 NA CASSFGQLYGYTF
TRBJ1-2 NA TRBV7-8 TRBD1 CASSGSRDSYGYTF
TRBJ1-1 NA TRBV5-1 TRBD1 CASSDLFRDRSNTEAFF
TRBJ2-1 many TRBV7-3 TRBD1 CASSLYRGNEQFF
TRBJ2-1 few TRBV29-1 TRBD1 CSALKGYGQGGNEQFF